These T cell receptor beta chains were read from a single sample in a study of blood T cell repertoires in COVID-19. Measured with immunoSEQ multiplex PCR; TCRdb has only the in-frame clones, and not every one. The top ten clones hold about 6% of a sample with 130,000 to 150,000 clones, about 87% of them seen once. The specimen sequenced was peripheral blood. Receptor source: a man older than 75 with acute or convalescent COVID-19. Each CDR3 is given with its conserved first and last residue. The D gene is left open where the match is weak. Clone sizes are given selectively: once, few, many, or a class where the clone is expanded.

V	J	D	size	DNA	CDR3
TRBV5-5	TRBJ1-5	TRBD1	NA	TGTGCCAGCAGCTTGGATGGGACAGGGGTTTCGCCCCAGCATTTT	CASSLDGTGVSPQHF
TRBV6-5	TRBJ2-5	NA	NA	TGTGCCAGCAGACAGACCCAGGGGGAGACCCAGTACTTC	CASRQTQGETQYF
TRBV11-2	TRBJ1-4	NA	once	TGTGCCAGCAGCTTAGAAGGATTCAGGGGTGAAAAACTGTTTTTT	CASSLEGFRGEKLFF
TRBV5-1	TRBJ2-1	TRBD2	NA	TGCGCCAGCAGCCCGTGGACTAGCGGAACCTACAATGAGCAGTTCTTC	CASSPWTSGTYNEQFF
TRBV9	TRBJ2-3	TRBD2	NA	TGTGCCAGCAGCGTAACTAGCGGGGGATATGGCACAGATACGCAGTATTTT	CASSVTSGGYGTDTQYF
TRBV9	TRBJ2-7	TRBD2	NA	TGTGCCAGCAGCGTGGGGACTAGCGGCTTCTACGAGCAGTACTTC	CASSVGTSGFYEQYF
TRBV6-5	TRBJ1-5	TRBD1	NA	TGTGCCAGCAGGCAGACAGGGGGCAATCAGCCCCAGCATTTT	CASRQTGGNQPQHF
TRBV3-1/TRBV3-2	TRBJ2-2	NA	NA	TGTGCCAGCAGCCAGCTATACAGGGCTGGCGGGGAGCTGTTTTTT	CASSQLYRAGGELFF
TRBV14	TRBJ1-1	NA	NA	TGTGCCAGCAGCCGGGCGGGTTTGTTAATCGCTGAAGCTTTCTTT	CASSRAGLLIAEAFF
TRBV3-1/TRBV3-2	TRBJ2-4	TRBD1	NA	TGTGCCAGCAGCCAAGTTGACAGGGGAAACATTCAGTACTTC	CASSQVDRGNIQYF
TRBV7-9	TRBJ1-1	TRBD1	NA	TGTGCCAGCAGCATCTCCGGGACAGGGAGAGCTTTCTTT	CASSISGTGRAFF
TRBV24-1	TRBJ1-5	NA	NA	TGTGCCACCAGTGACCCGGGGGGGAATCAGCCCCAGCATTTT	CATSDPGGNQPQHF
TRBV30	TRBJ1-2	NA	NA	TGTGCCTGGAGTGTTGAGAGGGCCCGTGGTGAGAGAACCTTC	CAWSVERARGERTF
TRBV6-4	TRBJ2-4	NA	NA	TGTGCCAGCAGTGCAGACAGTTTGGGCATTCAGTACTTC	CASSADSLGIQYF
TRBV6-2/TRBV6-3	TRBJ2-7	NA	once	TGTGCCAGCAGTTACGAGAGACACCTTGATTCCTACGAGCAGTACTTC	CASSYERHLDSYEQYF